This T cell receptor (beta chain) was captured in a study of T cells in Graves' hyperthyroidism and ophthalmopathy. A lack of ophthalmopathy progression within 18 months defined stable Graves' hyperthyroidism. Patients with uncontrolled infections, other autoimmune diseases, pregnancy or lactation were excluded. From RNA transcripts, TCR beta CDR3 regions were amplified. First-round RT-PCR targeting the TCR CDR3 was performed with the HTBI primer set. One entry per CDR3 protein, called by TCRdb with MiXCR from the multiplex PCR reads. The table includes some 360,000 distinct CDR3 sequences, over 11% detected once. V lost 2 bases and J 5 bases, leaving 12 bases between the germline ends. This CDR3 region has 14 residues. Germline CDR1 and CDR2: SEHNR and FQNEAQ (reference sequence). Ten or more counts support this clonotype.

The clonotype originates from a woman aged 55-70 years with Graves' hyperthyroidism. V gene TRBV7-9 combines with J gene TRBJ2-5; perhaps TRBD1 as D (6 bases). The sample was blood. In DNA form, the CDR3 reads TGTGCCAGCAGCTTAAGTCAGGGGTCGGAGACCCAGTACTTC. It encodes CASSLSQGSETQYF.